The 5 T cell receptor beta chains given below trace back to one sample, sequenced in a study of human T cells and chemical hapten exposure. Documented time point: patch test 1, 2 weeks after DPC sensitization. Treatment of the sample: therapeutic diphenylcyclopropenone sensitization with weekly scalp DPC. TCRdb re-derived calls from the RACE reads in MiXCR, one entry per CDR3 protein. The sample holds just under 350,000 distinct CDR3 sequences, 6% to 8.5% seen once. This specimen consisted of whole blood, obtained in connection with sensitization to the hapten diphenylcyclopropenone (DPC). These receptor sequences come from a woman aged 18-30 years with alopecia areata. Some clones in this sample may be carry-over from other donors' samples.

This clonotype was counted a few times. The chain recombines TRBV12-3 or TRBV12-4 with TRBJ1-1; 7 bases agree with TRBD1. The junction had 7 bases not matched to a gene; V was cut back by 5 bases and J by 1 base. This CDR3 has 15 residues. The CDR3 bases are TGTGCCAGCAGTCTACCACAGGGGCCGAACACTGAAGCTTTCTTT. Amino acids: CASSLPQGPNTEAFF.

Many counts were recorded for this clonotype. CDR3 sequence reads: CAISEATGDTQYF. CDR3 coding DNA: TGTGCCATCAGTGAGGCCACAGGCGATACGCAGTATTTT. This chain links TRBV10-3 with TRBJ2-3; TRBD1 is a possible D gene (5 bases). The CDR3 covers 13 residues. Trimming shortened V by 2 bases and J by 6 bases, and 9 bases separated the two germline ends. The germline V gene encodes CDR1 ENHRY and CDR2 SYGVKD.

V is TRBV7-2 and J is TRBJ1-1, with 7 bases identical to TRBD1. This CDR3 has 12 residues. V lost 5 bases and J lost 7; bases outside the gene matches: 4. CDR1 is SGHTA, CDR2 FQGNSA, per germline. The chain's CDR3 is CASSPQGVEAFF. Here the CDR3 DNA reads TGTGCCAGCAGCCCCCAGGGGGTTGAAGCTTTCTTT.

The V and J genes are TRBV20-1 and TRBJ2-7; 10 nucleotides agree with TRBD1. The J segment lost 3 bases and the V segment lost 3 bases, leaving 5 bases of the junction unmatched. The CDR3 contains 14 residues. In germline, CDR1 is DFQATT, CDR2 SNEGSKA (reference sequence). CDR3 coding DNA: TGCAGTGCTAGGAGACAGGGGGCCAACTACGAGCAGTACTTC. Its protein is CSARRQGANYEQYF.

This clonotype has just a few counts. The chain joins TRBV7-3 to TRBJ2-7, with a possible D match to TRBD2 (5 bases). The CDR3 is 15 amino acids. The germline V gene has CDR1 SGHTA and CDR2 FQGTGA. The V end lost 3 bases, the J end lost 3 bases, and 15 bases lay between the germline ends. CDR3 region: CASSFDGVRGYEQYF. CDR3 in DNA: TGTGCCAGCAGCTTTGACGGGGTCAGAGGCTACGAGCAGTACTTC.